Listed below are T cell receptor beta chains from one sample, sequenced in a study of blood T cell repertoires in COVID-19. The assay was immunoSEQ multiplex PCR, and TCRdb's table has in-frame clones only and misses some. This sample has roughly 75,000 clones; around 89% occur once, and the top ten carry approximately 0.59%. The sample was peripheral blood. All receptors come from a man aged 60 to 69 with acute or convalescent COVID-19. CDR3s include the opening cysteine and the closing phenylalanine or tryptophan. Each record gives: clone size, D gene, V gene, J gene, CDR3 DNA, CDR3 protein. A D gene is named only where the DNA matches it firmly. Not all rows give a size; the values are once, few, many and, for expanded clones, a class.

>few|TRBD1|TRBV19|TRBJ2-2
TGTGCCAGTACCAAGACAGGGGACACCGGGGAGCTGTTTTTT
CASTKTGDTGELFF
>once|NA|TRBV12-3/TRBV12-4|TRBJ1-1
TGTGCCAGCAGTTGGGGGGAGAACACTGAAGCTTTCTTT
CASSWGENTEAFF
>NA|NA|TRBV7-9|TRBJ1-1
TGTGCCAGCAGCTTATTGGCCAGGGCTACCCCTGAAGCTTTCTTT
CASSLLARATPEAFF
>NA|TRBD2|TRBV6-5|TRBJ2-3
TGTGCCAGCAGTTACTCGATGGTAGCGGGGACAGATACGCAGTATTTT
CASSYSMVAGTDTQYF
>NA|NA|TRBV5-1|TRBJ2-5
TGCGCCAGCAGCTTGGGGGTCGGGGGAGGTTCGCAAGAGACCCAGTACTTC
CASSLGVGGGSQETQYF
>few|NA|TRBV12-3/TRBV12-4|TRBJ2-1
TGTGCCAGCAGGGGGGGAAATGAGCAGTTCTTC
CASRGGNEQFF
>NA|TRBD2|TRBV18|TRBJ2-2
TGTGCCAGCTCACCCAGGACGGGAGGGACCGGGGAGCTGTTTTTT
CASSPRTGGTGELFF
>once|NA|TRBV5-1|TRBJ1-1
TGCGCCAGCAGCCCGCGACTTGACACTGAAGCTTTCTTT
CASSPRLDTEAFF
>once|NA|TRBV5-1|TRBJ2-4
TGCGCCAGCAGTCTGCGTGGAGGCGGGGCCACAAGTGGGAGCATTCAGTACTTC
CASSLRGGGATSGSIQYF
>NA|NA|TRBV5-1|TRBJ1-3
TGCGCCAGCAGCCCGGACGGGGTTACTGGAAACACCATATATTTT
CASSPDGVTGNTIYF
>NA|TRBD1|TRBV5-1|TRBJ2-5
TGCGCCAGCAGCTGGGACAGATTAGGGGAAACGGAGACCCAGTACTTC
CASSWDRLGETETQYF
>NA|NA|TRBV2|TRBJ1-1
TGTGCCAGCAGTGTCGGGGGGGACACTGAAGCTTTCTTT
CASSVGGDTEAFF
>once|TRBD2|TRBV9|TRBJ2-1
TGTGCCAGCAGCGTGTTGGGACTAGCGGGTCATGAGCAGTTCTTC
CASSVLGLAGHEQFF
>NA|NA|TRBV24-1|TRBJ2-2
TGTGCCACCAGAGCCGGGACAAACACCGGGGAGCTGTTTTTT
CATRAGTNTGELFF
>NA|TRBD1|TRBV19|TRBJ2-3
TGTGCCAGTAGCAACAGGGGGCAGGCAGATACGCAGTATTTT
CASSNRGQADTQYF
>NA|NA|TRBV7-9|TRBJ2-3
TGTGCCAGCAGCTTAGACACAGCGGGAGATACGCAGTATTTT
CASSLDTAGDTQYF
>few|NA|TRBV3-1/TRBV3-2|TRBJ1-5
TGTGCCAGCAGCCAAGATGTCTCAGGGCCAAGGCCCCAGCATTTT
CASSQDVSGPRPQHF
>NA|TRBD1|TRBV5-1|TRBJ2-1
TGCGCCAGCAGCGCGCATACAGGGGGCGTCGACAATGAGCAGTTCTTC
CASSAHTGGVDNEQFF
>NA|NA|TRBV2|TRBJ2-3
TGTGCCAGCAGTCTTTTGGGGGGAACCAGCACAGATACGCAGTATTTT
CASSLLGGTSTDTQYF
>NA|TRBD1|TRBV9|TRBJ2-6
TGTGCCAGCAGCGTAGGGGCCCGACGACAGGGGGCAGGGGCCAACGTCCTGACTTTC
CASSVGARRQGAGANVLTF
>once|NA|TRBV9|TRBJ2-3
TGTGCCAGCAGCGTAGGAGGGAATGGGGCAGATACGCAGTATTTT
CASSVGGNGADTQYF
>NA|TRBD2|TRBV28|TRBJ2-2
TGTGCCAGCAGTCCCCTCGGACTAGCGGGGGGCATAAGAAGGAACACCGGGGAGCTGTTTTTT
CASSPLGLAGGIRRNTGELFF
>NA|TRBD1|TRBV6-5|TRBJ2-6
TGTGCCAGCAGCCCGGACAGGTCTGGGGCCAACGTCCTGACTTTC
CASSPDRSGANVLTF
>NA|TRBD1|TRBV2|TRBJ1-2
TGTGCCAGCAGCGACAGGGGCAGCTATGGCTACACCTTC
CASSDRGSYGYTF
>NA|TRBD2|TRBV5-1|TRBJ2-5
TGCGCCAGCAGCACTCGGACTAGCGGGAGATCAGAGACCCAGTACTTC
CASSTRTSGRSETQYF
>NA|NA|TRBV5-6|TRBJ2-5
TGTGCCAGCAGTTCCATGGGGACACTACAAGAGACCCAGTACTTC
CASSSMGTLQETQYF
>once|TRBD1|TRBV13|TRBJ1-4
TGTGCCAGCAGGATAGGGACAGGGGGTGAAAAACTGTTTTTT
CASRIGTGGEKLFF
>NA|TRBD2|TRBV7-9|TRBJ2-2
TGTGCCAGCAGCCAGACTAGCCCCGGCGGGGAGCTGTTTTTT
CASSQTSPGGELFF
>NA|NA|TRBV20-1|TRBJ2-5
TGCAGTGCTAGCAACCAAGAGACCCAGTACTTC
CSASNQETQYF
>once|NA|TRBV5-1|TRBJ2-5
TGCGCCAGCAGCTTGACCCCCAGGGCCTCCCAAGAGACCCAGTACTTC
CASSLTPRASQETQYF
>NA|NA|TRBV6-6|TRBJ2-7
TGTGCCAGCAGTTACCTGTACTACGAGCAGTACTTC
CASSYLYYEQYF
>NA|NA|TRBV12-5|TRBJ1-4
TGTGCTAGTGGTTTGGAAGCAGGCTCTAATGAAAAACTGTTTTTT
CASGLEAGSNEKLFF
>once|TRBD1|TRBV10-3|TRBJ2-2
TGTGCCATCTCGGTCAGGGGGCTTAACGGGGAGCTGTTTTTT
CAISVRGLNGELFF
>NA|NA|TRBV15|TRBJ2-3
TGTGCCACCAGCAGAGATCCCCTTGTGGATACGCAGTATTTT
CATSRDPLVDTQYF
>NA|TRBD2|TRBV6-2/TRBV6-3|TRBJ2-5
TGTGCCAGCAGCCCGGGACTAGCGGGGGTGGAGACCCAGTACTTC
CASSPGLAGVETQYF
>NA|TRBD2|TRBV7-7|TRBJ2-5
TGTGCCAGCAGCCTAGGACTAGCGGGGGGGCAGGAGACCCAGTACTTC
CASSLGLAGGQETQYF
>few|TRBD1|TRBV3-1/TRBV3-2|TRBJ1-1
TGTGCCAGCAGCCCTGGACAGGGATTATCTGCTTTCTTT
CASSPGQGLSAFF
>NA|TRBD2|TRBV5-4|TRBJ2-3
TGTGCCAGCAGCTTAGCGGGGGCTAGCACAGATACGCAGTATTTT
CASSLAGASTDTQYF
>few|NA|TRBV6-5|TRBJ2-5
TGTGCCAGCAGTTACTCGAGAAGCGTAGAGACCCAGTACTTC
CASSYSRSVETQYF
>NA|TRBD1|TRBV5-1|TRBJ2-4
TGCGCCAGCAGCGATGCGACAGGGAATTTGGGGGCCAAAAACATTCAGTACTTC
CASSDATGNLGAKNIQYF
>NA|TRBD2|TRBV9|TRBJ2-7
TGTGCCAGCAGCGCCAGCGGGGGACACCCCTACGAGCAGTACTTC
CASSASGGHPYEQYF
>NA|NA|TRBV7-8|TRBJ1-5
TGTGCCAGCAGCTTGAAAGGGGTCCGCAATCAGCCCCAGCATTTT
CASSLKGVRNQPQHF
>NA|TRBD2|TRBV7-3|TRBJ2-1
TGTGCCAGCGGAGCGGGGGATCGACCCTACAATGAGCAGTTCTTC
CASGAGDRPYNEQFF
>NA|TRBD2|TRBV7-2|TRBJ2-2
TGTGCCAGCAGCTTAAGGGGACTAGCGGGACCCACTAACACCGGGGAGCTGTTTTTT
CASSLRGLAGPTNTGELFF
>NA|TRBD2|TRBV20-1|TRBJ2-7
TGCAGTGCTAGTCCTAGGGGGACTAGCCCGCGCGAGCAGTACTTC
CSASPRGTSPREQYF
>NA|TRBD1|TRBV5-1|TRBJ2-2
TGCGCCAGCAGCCCGACAGGGGCCGGGGAGCTGTTTTTT
CASSPTGAGELFF
>NA|NA|TRBV6-5|TRBJ2-3
TGTGCCAGCAGTAAAATGGAGGCCGAAGATACGCAGTATTTT
CASSKMEAEDTQYF
>NA|NA|TRBV10-3|TRBJ1-5
TGTGCCATCAGTGAGTTTTTTGACGTCGGGCAGCCCCAGCATTTT
CAISEFFDVGQPQHF
>NA|NA|TRBV6-1|TRBJ2-3
TGTGCCAGCAGTGCAGCTCGGGGAACGCAGTATTTT
CASSAARGTQYF
>NA|TRBD1|TRBV11-2|TRBJ1-3
TGTGCCAGCAGCAGCACAGGGGCTGGAAACACCATATATTTT
CASSSTGAGNTIYF
>NA|TRBD2|TRBV7-8|TRBJ2-2
TGTGCCAGCAGCTTATTCGGGGTAGCGGGAGGGAACACCGGGGAGCTGTTTTTT
CASSLFGVAGGNTGELFF
>NA|NA|TRBV6-6|TRBJ2-7
TGTGCCAGCAGTCCACAGGGAATATCCTACGAGCAGTACTTC
CASSPQGISYEQYF
>once|TRBD1|TRBV5-1|TRBJ2-2
TGCGCCAGCAGCCCGGGACAGGGGGCCGGGGAGCTGTTTTTT
CASSPGQGAGELFF
>once|TRBD1|TRBV28|TRBJ2-5
TGTGCCAGCAGCCCGGGACAGGGGGCGCAGAAGACCCAGTACTTC
CASSPGQGAQKTQYF
>NA|TRBD2|TRBV6-1|TRBJ2-1
TGTGCCAGCAGTGACCCTAGGACTAGCGGGGGGCCCCCGGATGAGCAGTTCTTC
CASSDPRTSGGPPDEQFF
>NA|NA|TRBV9|TRBJ1-1
TGTGCCAGCAGCTCTAGTCGAGGGAACACTGAAGCTTTCTTT
CASSSSRGNTEAFF
>NA|NA|TRBV9|TRBJ2-7
TGTGCCAGCAACTCTGGTCCTAGCTCCTACGAGCAGTACTTC
CASNSGPSSYEQYF
>once|TRBD1|TRBV29-1|TRBJ2-7
TGCAGCGTTAAGACAGGGGACTACGAGCAGTACTTC
CSVKTGDYEQYF
>NA|TRBD2|TRBV5-4|TRBJ2-5
TGTGCCTTTCGGAGTTCTAGCGGGGGGGGATTGGAGACCCAGTACTTC
CAFRSSSGGGLETQYF
>NA|NA|TRBV19|TRBJ2-1
TGTGCCAGTAGTACACAGGAACAGGGGAGGTATGAGCAGTTCTTC
CASSTQEQGRYEQFF